The rows below give T cell receptor beta chains drawn from one sample of a study of blood T cell repertoires in COVID-19. Assay used: immunoSEQ multiplex PCR; TCRdb lists only in-frame clones, some missing. The sample consists of around 260,000 clones, approximately 88% of them appearing once. Sequences were obtained from peripheral blood. These receptors originate from a woman in her 70s with COVID-19, enrolled during active disease. Both conserved end residues are part of each CDR3. Fields, in order: V gene, J gene, D gene, CDR3 protein. The D gene is left open where the match is weak.

>TRBV6-2/TRBV6-3|TRBJ1-5|TRBD1
CASSYDARGQGVNQPQHF
>TRBV5-5|TRBJ2-7|TRBD1
CASSSPGGEFYEQYF
>TRBV19|TRBJ1-1|.
CASSIVGRYTEAFF
>TRBV21-1|TRBJ2-7|.
CASSRRTGVKEQYF
>TRBV11-2|TRBJ2-6|.
CASSLASGSGANVLTF
>TRBV29-1|TRBJ2-1|.
CSVLGGPGAYNEQFF
>TRBV5-4|TRBJ1-2|TRBD1
CASSPSTGGAYGYTF
>TRBV4-2|TRBJ1-3|.
CASSLQQGAVGNTIYF
>TRBV7-2|TRBJ1-5|TRBD1
CASSLGQGIQPQHF
>TRBV5-8|TRBJ1-2|TRBD1
CASSLAGDRGNYGYTF
>TRBV19|TRBJ2-3|TRBD2
CASSIFGTSVSTDTQYF
>TRBV7-2|TRBJ2-2|.
CASSSGLRTGELFF
>TRBV20-1|TRBJ2-1|.
CSASPQRYNEQFF
>TRBV2|TRBJ2-2|TRBD2
CASSDSSGRAAGELFF
>TRBV11-3|TRBJ2-5|TRBD2
CASSSRGLGNQETQYF
>TRBV28|TRBJ1-2|.
CASSSLGGAYGYTF
>TRBV18|TRBJ1-4|.
CASSPPATNEKLFF
>TRBV9|TRBJ2-1|TRBD2
CASSLGLAGGPSYNEQFF
>TRBV7-8|TRBJ1-3|.
CASSLTGVSGNTIYF
>TRBV3-1/TRBV3-2|TRBJ2-1|TRBD2
CASSPRAGGLNEQFF
>TRBV2|TRBJ2-1|.
CASRKLQGPYNEQFF
>TRBV21-1|TRBJ1-2|.
CASSNAREDEPEYGYTF
>TRBV19|TRBJ1-2|TRBD1
CASSPRTGQGYTF
>TRBV20-1|TRBJ2-5|.
CSAFRQETQYF
>TRBV5-4|TRBJ1-2|.
CASSASGYGYTF
>TRBV5-5|TRBJ2-7|.
CASSLDSSVLYEQYF
>TRBV15|TRBJ2-1|.
CATSRGGSWNEQFF
>TRBV6-6|TRBJ1-1|.
CASSLQASEAFF
>TRBV3-1/TRBV3-2|TRBJ2-5|TRBD1
CASRRQGLLETQYF
>TRBV4-2|TRBJ1-4|TRBD1
CASSQRPQGNEKLFF
>TRBV5-1|TRBJ1-6|TRBD1
CASSFDRTGISPLHF
>TRBV19|TRBJ1-5|.
CASSISGTSNQPQHF
>TRBV6-6|TRBJ1-6|TRBD1
CASSFGQGGSPLHF
>TRBV9|TRBJ2-7|TRBD2
CASSVSGSTQQYF
>TRBV29-1|TRBJ1-4|TRBD1
CSITGDSDEKLFF
>TRBV6-2/TRBV6-3|TRBJ2-7|.
CASSPWEGVGGEQYF
>TRBV5-8|TRBJ1-2|TRBD1
CASSLAGGGYGYTF
>TRBV9|TRBJ1-4|.
CASSVALAATNEKLFF
>TRBV19|TRBJ2-3|TRBD1
CASSIQGAATDTQYF
>TRBV2|TRBJ1-5|TRBD1
CASRGDSSNQPQHF
>TRBV30|TRBJ2-3|TRBD1
CAWNGQGGTDTQYF
>TRBV6-5|TRBJ2-5|.
CASSYESSQETQYF
>TRBV30|TRBJ2-2|TRBD1
CAWTLYRGRYTGELFF
>TRBV28|TRBJ1-2|.
CASSLQAPFYGYTF
>TRBV4-2|TRBJ2-1|.
CASSQVRSGYNEQFF
>TRBV11-3|TRBJ2-1|.
CASSLYPNEQFF
>TRBV6-6|TRBJ1-4|.
CASSYSAEGYEKLFF
>TRBV20-1|TRBJ1-5|.
CSASPGNQPQHF